This T cell receptor beta chain was sequenced in a study of beta chain features in type 1 diabetes. Regarding the study as a whole: Whatever favoring of shorter templates PCR might show would apply equally to patients and controls. Healthy donors had naive, central memory and Treg TCRB repertoires that appeared less similar than those seen among patients.

This CDR3 has 12 amino acids. Germline CDR1 and CDR2: MDHEN and SYDVKM. Trimming at V came to 11 bases and at J to 7 bases, leaving 6 bases not matched to a gene. The isolated RNA, all of it, was reverse transcribed, so expressed TCRB transcripts were what got sequenced. Assay: immunoSEQ multiplex PCR; the TCRdb copy retains only in-frame clones and omits some. Of 250,000 to 350,000 clones listed, more than 9.5% are singletons. A remark on this clone: The antigen is unknown.

This TCR was recovered from a woman in her twenties or thirties in good health. The sequencing sample was made of naive CD4+ T cells from blood. This chain uses TRBV28 with TRBJ1-5, with 9 bases identical to TRBD1. The CDR3 coding sequence is TGTGCCTGCCAGGACAGGGGCCAGCCCCAGCATTTT. Protein product: CACQDRGQPQHF.